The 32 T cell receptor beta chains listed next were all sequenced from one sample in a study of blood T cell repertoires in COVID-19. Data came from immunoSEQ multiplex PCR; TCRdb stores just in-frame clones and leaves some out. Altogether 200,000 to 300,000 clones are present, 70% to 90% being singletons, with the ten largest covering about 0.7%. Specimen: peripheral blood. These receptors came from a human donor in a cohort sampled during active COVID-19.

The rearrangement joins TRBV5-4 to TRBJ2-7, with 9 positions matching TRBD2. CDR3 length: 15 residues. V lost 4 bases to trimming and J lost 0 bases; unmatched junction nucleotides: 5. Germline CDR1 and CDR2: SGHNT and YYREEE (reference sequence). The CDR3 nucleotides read TGTGCCAGCAGCCTGGGACTAGCAGACTCCTACGAGCAGTACTTC. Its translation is CASSLGLADSYEQYF. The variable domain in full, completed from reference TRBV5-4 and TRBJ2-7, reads ETGVTQSPTHLIKTRGQQVTLRCSSQSGHNTVSWYQQALGQGPQFIFQYYREEENGRGNFPPRFSGLQFPNYSSELNVNALELDDSALYLCASSLGLADSYEQYFGPGTRLTVT.

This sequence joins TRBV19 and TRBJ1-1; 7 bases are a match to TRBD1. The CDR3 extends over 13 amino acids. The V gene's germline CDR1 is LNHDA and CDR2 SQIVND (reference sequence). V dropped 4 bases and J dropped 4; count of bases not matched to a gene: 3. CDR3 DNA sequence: TGTGCCAGTAGTACGACAGGGAGCACTGAAGCTTTCTTT. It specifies CASSTTGSTEAFF.

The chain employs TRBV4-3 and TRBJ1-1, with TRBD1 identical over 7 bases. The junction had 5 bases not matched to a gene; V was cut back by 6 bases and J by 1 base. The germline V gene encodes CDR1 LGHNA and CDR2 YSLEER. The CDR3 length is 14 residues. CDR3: CASRLGQTNTEAFF. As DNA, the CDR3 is TGCGCCAGCAGACTGGGACAGACGAACACTGAAGCTTTCTTT.

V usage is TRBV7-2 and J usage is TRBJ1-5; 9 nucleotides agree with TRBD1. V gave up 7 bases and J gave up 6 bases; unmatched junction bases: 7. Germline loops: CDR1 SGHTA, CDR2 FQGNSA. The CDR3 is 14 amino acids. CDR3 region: CASTNRGRGQPQHF. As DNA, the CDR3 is TGTGCCAGCACTAACAGGGGGCGAGGTCAGCCCCAGCATTTT.

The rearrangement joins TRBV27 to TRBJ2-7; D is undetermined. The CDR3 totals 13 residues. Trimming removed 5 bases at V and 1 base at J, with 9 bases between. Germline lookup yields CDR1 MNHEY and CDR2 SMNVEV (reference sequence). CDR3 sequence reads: CASSEPGSYEQYF. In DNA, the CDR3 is TGTGCCAGCAGTGAACCCGGGTCCTACGAGCAGTACTTC.

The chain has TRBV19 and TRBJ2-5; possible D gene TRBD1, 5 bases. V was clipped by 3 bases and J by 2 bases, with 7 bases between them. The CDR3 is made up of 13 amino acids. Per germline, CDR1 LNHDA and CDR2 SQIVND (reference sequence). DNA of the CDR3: TGTGCCAGTAGTATCAGACAGCAAGAGACCCAGTACTTC. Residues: CASSIRQQETQYF.

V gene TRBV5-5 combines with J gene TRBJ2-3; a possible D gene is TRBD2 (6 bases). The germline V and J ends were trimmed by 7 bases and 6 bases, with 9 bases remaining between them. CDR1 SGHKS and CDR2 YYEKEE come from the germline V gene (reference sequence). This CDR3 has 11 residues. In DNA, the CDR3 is TGTGCCAGCGGGGGGACGGATACGCAGTATTTT. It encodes CASGGTDTQYF.

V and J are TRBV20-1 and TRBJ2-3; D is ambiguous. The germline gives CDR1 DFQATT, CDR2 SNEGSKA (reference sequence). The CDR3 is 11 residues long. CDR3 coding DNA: TGCACAACCTTGGCACTGGAGAGGCAGTATTTT. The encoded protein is CTTLALERQYF.

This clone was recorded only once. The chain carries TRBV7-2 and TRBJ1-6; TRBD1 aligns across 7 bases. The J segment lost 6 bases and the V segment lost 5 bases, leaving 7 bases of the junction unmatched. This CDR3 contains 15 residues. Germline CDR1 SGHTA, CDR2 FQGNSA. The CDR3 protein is CASSLQGQFNSPLHF. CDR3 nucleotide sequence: TGTGCCAGCAGCCTTCAGGGACAGTTTAATTCACCCCTCCACTTT.

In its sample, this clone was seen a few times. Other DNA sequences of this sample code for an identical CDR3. The CDR3 region has the DNA TGTGCCAGCAGCCTGACCGGGACAGGGGCCAATGAGCAGTTCTTC. Its translation is CASSLTGTGANEQFF. This chain connects TRBV6-5 to TRBJ2-1, with 10 bases identical to TRBD1. Germline loops: CDR1 MNHEY, CDR2 SVGAGI. The CDR3 length is 15 residues. The ends lost 6 bases at V and 6 bases at J; junction bases unmatched: 8.

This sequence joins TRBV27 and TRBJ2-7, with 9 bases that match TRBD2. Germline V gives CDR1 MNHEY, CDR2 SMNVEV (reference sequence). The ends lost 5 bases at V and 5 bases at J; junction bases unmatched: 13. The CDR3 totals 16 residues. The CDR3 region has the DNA TGTGCCAGCAGTCTTCCCTCCGGACTAGCGTACCACGAGCAGTACTTC. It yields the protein CASSLPSGLAYHEQYF.

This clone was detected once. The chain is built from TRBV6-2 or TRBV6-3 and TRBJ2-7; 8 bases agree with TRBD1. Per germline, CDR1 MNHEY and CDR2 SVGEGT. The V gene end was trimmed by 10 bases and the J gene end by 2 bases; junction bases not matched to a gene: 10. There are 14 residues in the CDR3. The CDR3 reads CAIGPGTGTYEQYF. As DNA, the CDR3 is TGTGCCATCGGCCCCGGGACAGGTACCTACGAGCAGTACTTC.

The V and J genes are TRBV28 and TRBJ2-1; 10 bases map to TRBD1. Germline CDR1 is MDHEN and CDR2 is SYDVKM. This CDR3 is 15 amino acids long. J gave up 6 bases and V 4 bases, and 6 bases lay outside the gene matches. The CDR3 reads CASSWGQGRVNEQFF. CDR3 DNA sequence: TGTGCCAGCAGTTGGGGACAGGGGAGGGTCAATGAGCAGTTCTTC.

The CDR3 region is CASSVGGTYNEQFF. Here the CDR3 DNA reads TGTGCCAGCAGCGTTGGCGGGACCTACAATGAGCAGTTCTTC. V usage is TRBV5-4 and J usage is TRBJ2-1, with D perhaps matching TRBD2 (6 bases). Germline CDR1 is SGHNT and CDR2 is YYREEE (reference sequence). V was shortened by 4 bases and J by 2 bases, with 10 bases between the two germline ends. The CDR3 has 14 amino acids. Filled out from reference TRBV5-4 and TRBJ2-1, the complete variable domain reads ETGVTQSPTHLIKTRGQQVTLRCSSQSGHNTVSWYQQALGQGPQFIFQYYREEENGRGNFPPRFSGLQFPNYSSELNVNALELDDSALYLCASSVGGTYNEQFFGPGTRLTVL.

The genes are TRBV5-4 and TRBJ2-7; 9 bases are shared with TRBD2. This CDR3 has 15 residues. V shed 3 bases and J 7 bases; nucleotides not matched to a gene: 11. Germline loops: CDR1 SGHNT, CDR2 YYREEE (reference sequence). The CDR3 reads CASSWGTSRPGEQYF. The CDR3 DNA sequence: TGTGCCAGCAGCTGGGGGACTAGCCGTCCAGGGGAGCAGTACTTC.

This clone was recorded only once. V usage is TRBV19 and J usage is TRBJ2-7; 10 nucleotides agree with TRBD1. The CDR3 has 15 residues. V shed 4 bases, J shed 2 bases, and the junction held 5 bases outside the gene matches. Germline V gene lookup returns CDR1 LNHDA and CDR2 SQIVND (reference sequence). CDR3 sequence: CASSTDRGRPYEQYF. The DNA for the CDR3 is TGTGCCAGTAGTACCGACAGGGGGCGACCCTACGAGCAGTACTTC.

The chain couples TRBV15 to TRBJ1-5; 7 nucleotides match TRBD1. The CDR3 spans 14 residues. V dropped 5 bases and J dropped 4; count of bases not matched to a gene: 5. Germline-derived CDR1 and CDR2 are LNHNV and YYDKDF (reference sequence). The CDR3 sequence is CATSGTELNQPQHF. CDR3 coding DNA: TGTGCCACCAGCGGGACAGAACTAAATCAGCCCCAGCATTTT.

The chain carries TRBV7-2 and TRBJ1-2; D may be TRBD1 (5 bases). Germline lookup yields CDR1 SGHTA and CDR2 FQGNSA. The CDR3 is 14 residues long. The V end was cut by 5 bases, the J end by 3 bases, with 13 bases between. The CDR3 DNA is TGTGCCAGCAGCGAGGCATCAGGGCACTATGGCTACACCTTC. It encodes CASSEASGHYGYTF. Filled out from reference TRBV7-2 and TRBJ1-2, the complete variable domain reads GAGVSQSPSNKVTEKGKDVELRCDPISGHTALYWYRQSLGQGLEFLIYFQGNSAPDKSGLPSDRFSAERTGGSVSTLTIQRTQQEDSAVYLCASSEASGHYGYTFGSGTRLTVV.

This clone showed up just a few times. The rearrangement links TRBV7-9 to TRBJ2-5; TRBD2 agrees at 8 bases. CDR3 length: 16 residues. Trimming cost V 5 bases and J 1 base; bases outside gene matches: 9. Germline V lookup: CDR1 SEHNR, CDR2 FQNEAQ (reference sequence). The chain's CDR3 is CASSPPRAGGQETQYF. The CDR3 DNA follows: TGTGCCAGCAGCCCACCGAGGGCGGGGGGCCAAGAGACCCAGTACTTC.

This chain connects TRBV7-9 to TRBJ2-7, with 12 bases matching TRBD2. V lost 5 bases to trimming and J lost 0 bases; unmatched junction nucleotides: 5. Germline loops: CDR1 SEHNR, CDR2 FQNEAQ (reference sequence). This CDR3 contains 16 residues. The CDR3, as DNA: TGTGCCAGCAGCACAACTAGCGGGGGGAGCTCCTACGAGCAGTACTTC. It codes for CASSTTSGGSSYEQYF.

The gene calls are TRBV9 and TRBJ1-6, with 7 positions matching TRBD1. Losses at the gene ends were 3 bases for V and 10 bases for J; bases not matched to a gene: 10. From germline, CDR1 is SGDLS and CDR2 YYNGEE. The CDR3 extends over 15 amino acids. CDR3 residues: CASSGTTGRRSPLHF. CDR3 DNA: TGTGCCAGCAGCGGGACGACAGGGCGGCGGTCACCCCTCCACTTT. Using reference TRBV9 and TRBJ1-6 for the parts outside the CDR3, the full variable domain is DSGVTQTPKHLITATGQRVTLRCSPRSGDLSVYWYQQSLDQGLQFLIQYYNGEERAKGNILERFSAQQFPDLHSELNLSSLELGDSALYFCASSGTTGRRSPLHFGNGTRLTVT.

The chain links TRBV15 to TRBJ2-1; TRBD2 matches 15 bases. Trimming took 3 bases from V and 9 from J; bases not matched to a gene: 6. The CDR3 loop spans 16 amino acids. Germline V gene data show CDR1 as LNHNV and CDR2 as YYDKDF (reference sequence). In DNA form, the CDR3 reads TGTGCCACCAGCAGGGGGACTAGCGGGAGGACGAGTGAGCAGTTCTTC. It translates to CATSRGTSGRTSEQFF.

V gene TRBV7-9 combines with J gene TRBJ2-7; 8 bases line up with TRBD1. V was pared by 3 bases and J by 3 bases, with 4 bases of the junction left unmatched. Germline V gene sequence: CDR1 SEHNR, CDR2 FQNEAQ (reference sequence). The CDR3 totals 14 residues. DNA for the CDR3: TGTGCCAGCAGCTTCGGACAGGGAAGCTACGAGCAGTACTTC. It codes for CASSFGQGSYEQYF.

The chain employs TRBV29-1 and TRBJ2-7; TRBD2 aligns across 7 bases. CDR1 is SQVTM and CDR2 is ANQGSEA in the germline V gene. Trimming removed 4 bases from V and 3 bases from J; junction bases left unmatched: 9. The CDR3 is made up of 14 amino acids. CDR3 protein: CSVGWGGGSYEQYF. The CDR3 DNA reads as TGCAGCGTTGGGTGGGGCGGGGGAAGCTACGAGCAGTACTTC.

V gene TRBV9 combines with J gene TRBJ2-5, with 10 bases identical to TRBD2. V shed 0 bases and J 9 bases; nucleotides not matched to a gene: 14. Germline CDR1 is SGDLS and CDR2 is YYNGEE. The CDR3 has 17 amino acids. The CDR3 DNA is TGTGCCAGCAGCGTAGCCCTCAGCGGGGGGGCCGCCTCGGCCCAGTACTTC. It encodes CASSVALSGGAASAQYF.

The CDR3 sequence: CASSYAGAKNIQYF. CDR3 sequence (DNA): TGTGCCAGCAGTTACGCAGGGGCCAAAAACATTCAGTACTTC. The rearrangement uses TRBV6-5 and TRBJ2-4; D might be TRBD1 (5 bases). The germline gives CDR1 MNHEY, CDR2 SVGAGI. This CDR3 contains 14 residues. With 2 bases removed from V and 1 base from J, the gap between germline ends came to 6 bases.

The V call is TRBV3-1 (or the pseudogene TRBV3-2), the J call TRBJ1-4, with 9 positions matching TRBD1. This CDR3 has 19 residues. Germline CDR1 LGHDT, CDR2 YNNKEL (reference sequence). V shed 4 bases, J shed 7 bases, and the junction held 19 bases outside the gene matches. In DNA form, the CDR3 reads TGTGCCAGCAGCCGCCCTTCCGGGACAGGGAGAAATTGGGGTGAAAAACTGTTTTTT. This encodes CASSRPSGTGRNWGEKLFF.

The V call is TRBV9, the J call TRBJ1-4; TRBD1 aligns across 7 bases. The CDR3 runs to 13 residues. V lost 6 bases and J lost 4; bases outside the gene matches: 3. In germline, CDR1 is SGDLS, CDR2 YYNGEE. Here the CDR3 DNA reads TGTGCCAGCACGAGGGGGCTTAATGAAAAACTGTTTTTT. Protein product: CASTRGLNEKLFF.

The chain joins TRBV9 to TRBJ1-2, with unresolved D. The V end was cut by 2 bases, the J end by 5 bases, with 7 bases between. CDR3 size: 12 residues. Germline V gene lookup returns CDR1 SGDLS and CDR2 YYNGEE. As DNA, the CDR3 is TGTGCCAGCAGCGTTGCGGAGTATGGCTACACCTTC. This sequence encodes CASSVAEYGYTF.

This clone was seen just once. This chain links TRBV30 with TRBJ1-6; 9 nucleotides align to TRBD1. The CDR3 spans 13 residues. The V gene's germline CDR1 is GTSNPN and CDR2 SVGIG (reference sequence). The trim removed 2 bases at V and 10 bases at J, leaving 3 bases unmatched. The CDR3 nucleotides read TGTGCCTGGAGTCGACAGGGGGGCTCACCCCTCCACTTT. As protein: CAWSRQGGSPLHF.

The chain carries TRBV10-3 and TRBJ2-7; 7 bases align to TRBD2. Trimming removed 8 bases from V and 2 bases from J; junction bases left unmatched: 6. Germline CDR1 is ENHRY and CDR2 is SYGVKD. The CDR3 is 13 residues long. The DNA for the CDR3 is TGTGCCATCGGGCAGGGAGGGACCTACGAGCAGTACTTC. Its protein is CAIGQGGTYEQYF.

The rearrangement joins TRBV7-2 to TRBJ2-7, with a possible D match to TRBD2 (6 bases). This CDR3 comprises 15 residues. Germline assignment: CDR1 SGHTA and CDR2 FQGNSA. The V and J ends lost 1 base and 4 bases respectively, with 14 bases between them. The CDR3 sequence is CASSLGREISYEQYF. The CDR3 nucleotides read TGTGCCAGCAGCTTAGGGAGGGAGATCTCATACGAGCAGTACTTC. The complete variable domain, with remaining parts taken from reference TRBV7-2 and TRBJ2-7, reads GAGVSQSPSNKVTEKGKDVELRCDPISGHTALYWYRQSLGQGLEFLIYFQGNSAPDKSGLPSDRFSAERTGGSVSTLTIQRTQQEDSAVYLCASSLGREISYEQYFGPGTRLTVT.